This TCR beta chain was identified in a study of cytomegalovirus exposure and HLA in healthy donors. Looking at the study overall: Among the 370 or so donors who were genotyped, roughly 85% fell in the genetic ancestry cluster that is associated with self-reported Caucasian donors.

Trimming cost V 3 bases and J 7 bases; bases outside gene matches: 3. CDR1 is MDHEN, CDR2 SYDVKM, per germline. The CDR3 runs 13 residues. The PCR made use of 60 Vbeta and 13 Jbeta primers. Some clones are missing from TCRdb's copy, which holds only in-frame ones; the method was immunoSEQ multiplex PCR. This sample carries approximately 100,000 clones, over 9% of them seen once, and the ten largest clones take more than 5%. This clone was counted only a few times. The sequence was collected from a man aged 40-55 years in good health and CMV-seropositive. The J gene is TRBJ2-3, the V gene TRBV28; 8 nucleotides line up with TRBD2. Sequencing was carried out using PBMCs. DNA for the CDR3: TGTGCCAGCAGTTTTAGCGGGACTCATACGCAGTATTTT. Amino acids: CASSFSGTHTQYF.